This T cell receptor (beta chain) was captured in a study of T cells in Graves' hyperthyroidism and ophthalmopathy. Notes on the study in general: Prediction of ophthalmopathy progression came a median around 6.5 months pre-onset. Most thyroid clonotypes that were expanded above 0.001 also turned up in blood.

Calling Graves' hyperthyroidism stable meant ophthalmopathy did not progress within 18 months. The study based diagnoses on clinical symptoms, serum thyroxine and TRAb, thyroid ultrasound and orbital computed tomography. At least ten counts were recorded for this clonotype. Its specificity is not known. Compared with germline, one end of the junction differs, possibly owing to a read error. Germline V gene sequence: CDR1 SSHAT, CDR2 FNYEAQ (reference sequence). The CDR3 has 13 residues. RNA transcripts yielded amplified TCR beta CDR3 regions. The HTBI set primed first-round TCR CDR3 RT-PCR. MiXCR, applied by TCRdb to the multiplex PCR reads, yields one record per CDR3 protein. The data contain about 560,000 distinct CDR3 sequences, 40% to 55% of them singletons.

The receptor was derived from a woman aged 18-35 years with Graves' hyperthyroidism. Sequencing was carried out using peripheral blood or thyroid tissue (not recorded which). The chain is built from TRBV7-7 and TRBJ2-7; TRBD1 matches at 7 bases. CDR3 sequence (DNA): TGTGCTAGCAGCTCTCAAACAGGGGACGAGCAGTACTTC. As protein: CASSSQTGDEQYF. Drawing the rest from reference TRBV7-7 and TRBJ2-7, the complete variable domain is GAGVSQSPRYKVTKRGQDVTLRCDPISSHATLYWYQQALGQGPEFLTYFNYEAQPDKSGLPSDRFSAERPEGSISTLTIQRTEQRDSAMYRCASSSQTGDEQYFGPGTRLTVT.